These 4 T cell receptor beta chains originate from one sample sequenced in a study of monozygotic twins with inflammatory bowel disease. TCRdb reworked the 5' RACE reads into one entry per CDR3 protein, no DNA. The table for this sample gives more than 75,000 distinct CDR3 sequences. The specimen was blood. The origin of the receptors is a human donor with ulcerative colitis or Crohn's disease, or a healthy co-twin of an affected twin (not recorded which).

CDR3 sequence: CASRGVGSPYNEQFF. J is TRBJ2-1 and V is TRBV7-2. There are 15 residues in the CDR3. CDR1 and CDR2 (germline): SGHTA, FQGNSA. The entire variable domain, with the rest obtained from reference TRBV7-2 and TRBJ2-1, is as follows: GAGVSQSPSNKVTEKGKDVELRCDPISGHTALYWYRQSLGQGLEFLIYFQGNSAPDKSGLPSDRFSAERTGGSVSTLTIQRTQQEDSAVYLCASRGVGSPYNEQFFGPGTRLTVL.

The gene calls are TRBV12-3 or TRBV12-4 and TRBJ1-5. The CDR3 extends over 12 amino acids. The CDR3 sequence is CASTISGQPQHF.

The rearrangement links TRBV6-5 to TRBJ1-6. The CDR3 has 17 amino acids. Germline lookup yields CDR1 MNHEY and CDR2 SVGAGI. Here the CDR3 reads CASSYLSMSSYNSPLHF.

The chain links TRBV6-1 to TRBJ2-7; TCRdb outputs TRBD1, but without DNA this stays unchecked. The CDR3 spans 15 residues. CDR1 is MNHNS and CDR2 is SASEGT in the germline V gene. The CDR3 reads CASSEFGQGTYEQYF.